These 6 T cell receptor beta chains came from one sample sequenced in a study of T cells after posttransplantation cyclophosphamide. Assay: immunoSEQ multiplex PCR; the TCRdb copy retains only in-frame clones and omits some. The table includes roughly 12,000 clones, about 1.9% detected once. Treatment was busulfan-fludarabine conditioning, a marrow graft, and cyclophosphamide on days +3 and +4. Source: PBMCs, taken after allogeneic stem cell transplant with posttransplant cyclophosphamide. All receptors come from a male patient aged 25-45 years who received an allogeneic stem cell transplant from a related donor, was CMV-positive, and had no GVHD. Some T cells may originate from the graft donor.

This chain's CDR3 is CASSVYLGGNEQFF. The CDR3, as DNA: TGTGCCAGCAGCGTATACTTGGGGGGCAATGAGCAGTTCTTC. V and J are TRBV9 and TRBJ2-1; maybe TRBD2 (6 bases). This CDR3 spans 14 amino acids. CDR1 is SGDLS and CDR2 is YYNGEE in the germline V gene. Trimming cost V 1 base and J 6 bases, with 11 bases left between them.

The chain has TRBV7-3 and TRBJ2-1, with D possibly matching TRBD2 (6 bases). Per the germline V gene, CDR1 is SGHTA and CDR2 is FQGTGA. With 5 bases removed from V and 2 bases from J, the gap between germline ends came to 13 bases. This CDR3 has 15 amino acids. This chain's CDR3 is CASSLRDFPYNEQFF. The CDR3 coding sequence is TGTGCCAGCAGCCTCAGGGACTTCCCCTACAATGAGCAGTTCTTC.

This clone was detected only a few times. The chain couples TRBV7-6 to TRBJ2-7; TRBD1 aligns across 8 bases. The CDR3 is 15 amino acids. V shed 5 bases and J 3 bases; nucleotides not matched to a gene: 9. The germline gives CDR1 SGHVS, CDR2 FNYEAQ. CDR3 loop: CASSVGQGIGYEQYF. The CDR3, as DNA: TGTGCCAGCAGCGTTGGACAGGGAATTGGCTACGAGCAGTACTTC.

This clone was seen more than once but under ten times. This sequence joins TRBV7-9 and TRBJ2-7; 7 bases agree with TRBD2. Germline lookup yields CDR1 SEHNR and CDR2 FQNEAQ (reference sequence). The length of the CDR3 is 15 residues. V shed 1 base and J 1 base; nucleotides not matched to a gene: 4. In DNA, the CDR3 is TGTGCCAGCAGCTTAGGACTAGCAGCGTCCTACGAGCAGTACTTC. This encodes CASSLGLAASYEQYF.

This chain connects TRBV7-3 to TRBJ1-5; the D is unclear. V dropped 5 bases and J dropped 5 bases, with 10 bases sitting between them. This CDR3 has 13 residues. The V gene's germline CDR1 is SGHTA and CDR2 FQGTGA. CDR3 residues: CASSEAPDQPQHF. Written as DNA, the CDR3 is TGTGCCAGCAGCGAAGCGCCTGATCAGCCCCAGCATTTT.

V usage is TRBV5-1 and J usage is TRBJ2-3; the match to TRBD2 covers 13 bases. The CDR3 spans 16 residues. In germline, CDR1 is SGHRS, CDR2 YFSETQ. With 0 bases clipped from V and 4 bases from J, the junction kept 2 bases outside the gene matches. The CDR3: CASSLGGLAGSDTQYF. As DNA, the CDR3 is TGCGCCAGCAGCTTGGGGGGACTAGCGGGATCAGATACGCAGTATTTT.